Presented here are 30 T cell receptor beta chains from one specimen sequenced in a study of Graves' ophthalmopathy and Graves' hyperthyroidism. The study amplified TCR beta CDR3 regions using RNA transcripts. Scientists carried out first-round RT-PCR using HTBI primers and then a second-round multiplex PCR. Via MiXCR, TCRdb re-called the multiplex PCR reads, giving one row per CDR3 protein. This repertoire shows about 370,000 distinct CDR3 sequences, around 16% found once; its top ten account for roughly 1.6%. The sequenced sample consisted of peripheral blood. Every receptor here comes from a woman aged 18-29 years with Graves' ophthalmopathy.

Many counts were recorded for this clonotype. The gene calls are TRBV7-2 and TRBJ2-7; weak D call: TRBD2 (6 bases). The V end lost 4 bases, the J end lost 3 bases, and 16 bases lay between the germline ends. Per germline, CDR1 SGHTA and CDR2 FQGNSA. The CDR3 runs 15 residues. The CDR3 nucleotides read TGTGCCAGCAGCTACGCTATAGCGGAGATCTACGAGCAGTACTTC. This codes for CASSYAIAEIYEQYF. Filled out from reference TRBV7-2 and TRBJ2-7, the complete variable domain reads GAGVSQSPSNKVTEKGKDVELRCDPISGHTALYWYRQSLGQGLEFLIYFQGNSAPDKSGLPSDRFSAERTGGSVSTLTIQRTQQEDSAVYLCASSYAIAEIYEQYFGPGTRLTVT.

The table lists this clonotype with a count of one. This rearrangement joins TRBV3-1 to TRBJ2-7; D is perhaps TRBD1 (6 bases). Germline CDR1 reads LGHDT; CDR2 reads YNNKEL (reference sequence). The length of the CDR3 is 12 residues. Trimming took 6 bases from V and 8 from J, leaving 14 bases between them. CDR3 sequence (DNA): TGTGCCAGCAGTACAGGGAGCTTGAAGCAGTACTTC. This gives the protein CASSTGSLKQYF.

The chain links TRBV4-1 to TRBJ2-7; the match to TRBD1 covers 10 bases. The junction had 5 bases not matched to a gene; V was cut back by 0 bases and J by 3 bases. Germline V CDR1 and CDR2: MGHRA, YSYEKL. This CDR3 comprises 16 residues. In DNA form, the CDR3 reads TGCGCCAGCAGCCAAGAATTAGGGACAGGGGACTACGAGCAGTACTTC. It translates to CASSQELGTGDYEQYF.

The chain combines TRBV24-1 with TRBJ2-2; tentative D call: TRBD2 (6 bases). Germline-derived CDR1 and CDR2 are KGHDR and SFDVKD. The CDR3 covers 13 residues. Trimming removed 3 bases from V and 7 bases from J, with 8 bases in between. The CDR3 coding sequence is TGTGCCACCAGTGATGCGGGACTCGGGGAGCTGTTTTTT. Its protein product is CATSDAGLGELFF.

The sample holds many counts of this clonotype. The CDR3 DNA reads as TGCGTCTTACTTTCGGCGAACACTGAAGCTTTCTTT. The encoded protein is CVLLSANTEAFF. This chain uses TRBV5-1 with TRBJ1-1; no reliable D call. The germline gives CDR1 SGHRS, CDR2 YFSETQ. The CDR3 contains 12 residues.

This clonotype has ten or more counts. The V and J genes are TRBV7-6 and TRBJ2-7; TRBD1 agrees at 12 bases. Germline V lookup: CDR1 SGHVS, CDR2 FNYEAQ. The J segment lost 7 bases and the V segment lost 1 base, leaving 5 bases of the junction unmatched. The CDR3 length is 15 residues. CDR3 in DNA: TGTGCCAGCAGCTTAGGGGGACAGGGGGCGGGAGAGCAGTACTTC. This codes for CASSLGGQGAGEQYF.

This clonotype has ten or more counts. V is TRBV7-3 and J is TRBJ1-2, with D possibly being TRBD1 (5 bases). This CDR3 region has 13 residues. The germline V gene has CDR1 SGHTA and CDR2 FQGTGA. The V end lost 5 bases, the J end lost 4 bases, and 11 bases lay between the germline ends. The DNA of the CDR3 is TGTGCCAGCAGCCTTAGGGACGGCTATGGCTACACCTTC. It specifies CASSLRDGYGYTF.

This clonotype showed up many times. The CDR3 reads CASSKLGTGTYEQYF. The CDR3 nucleotides read TGTGCCAGCAGTAAACTGGGGACAGGGACCTACGAGCAGTACTTC. The chain has TRBV6-1 and TRBJ2-7; 9 nucleotides line up with TRBD1. Germline V gene data show CDR1 as MNHNS and CDR2 as SASEGT. This CDR3 has 15 residues. Germline trimming cut 5 bases from V and 2 bases from J; bases unmatched to any gene: 7.

This clonotype was counted a few times. The genes are TRBV12-3 or TRBV12-4 and TRBJ2-2; D gene unclear. Trimming removed 5 bases at V and 8 bases at J, with 12 bases between. CDR3 length: 13 amino acids. The CDR3 DNA follows: TGTGCCAGCAGTCTAAAACCTGGGGGGGAGCTGTTTTTT. Its translation is CASSLKPGGELFF.

This clonotype was recorded a few times. This chain connects TRBV30 to TRBJ1-1; 7 bases agree with TRBD1. The CDR3 covers 13 residues. Germline loops: CDR1 GTSNPN, CDR2 SVGIG (reference sequence). J gave up 0 bases and V 4 bases, and 2 bases lay outside the gene matches. The CDR3 region is CAWTGQLNTEAFF. CDR3 coding DNA: TGTGCCTGGACGGGACAGTTGAACACTGAAGCTTTCTTT.

This clonotype was counted ten times or more. The genes are TRBV6-1 and TRBJ2-5; 7 positions match TRBD1. The CDR3 contains 13 residues. V dropped 8 bases and J dropped 3; count of bases not matched to a gene: 6. Germline V gene data show CDR1 as MNHNS and CDR2 as SASEGT. This CDR3 reads CASETGLEETQYF. In nucleotides, the CDR3 is TGTGCCAGCGAGACAGGGTTGGAAGAGACCCAGTACTTC.

Many counts were recorded for this clonotype. The V gene is TRBV5-6, the J gene TRBJ2-7; D uncertain. The CDR3 contains 17 residues. V lost 0 bases and J 2 bases, leaving 18 bases between the germline ends. Germline-derived CDR1 and CDR2 are SGHDT and YYEEEE. In DNA form, the CDR3 reads TGTGCCAGCAGCTTGGGGTTCGTCGAGTCGTGGGCCTACGAGCAGTACTTC. Amino acid sequence: CASSLGFVESWAYEQYF.

The J gene is TRBJ2-7, the V gene TRBV6-1; the match to TRBD1 covers 7 bases. V gave up 6 bases and J gave up 3 bases; unmatched junction bases: 5. CDR1 is MNHNS, CDR2 SASEGT, per germline. This CDR3 spans 13 amino acids. CDR3 protein: CASSGQAYYEQYF. CDR3 bases: TGTGCCAGCAGCGGACAGGCTTACTACGAGCAGTACTTC.

This chain links TRBV10-3 with TRBJ1-1; TRBD1 matches 11 bases. Looked up from germline, CDR1 is ENHRY and CDR2 is SYGVKD. The trim removed 10 bases at V and 4 bases at J, leaving 11 bases unmatched. The CDR3 runs 15 residues. As DNA, the CDR3 is TGTGCCACCTCCCGGGACAGGGGGAAAGGCACTGAAGCTTTCTTT. As protein: CATSRDRGKGTEAFF.

This clonotype was counted at least ten times. V gene TRBV11-2 combines with J gene TRBJ2-1, with D uncertain. CDR3 size: 15 residues. Looked up from germline, CDR1 is SGHAT and CDR2 is FQNNGV. V was shortened by 4 bases and J by 0 bases, with 10 bases between the two germline ends. In DNA, the CDR3 is TGTGCCAGCAGCTCGAGCGCGTTCTCCTACAATGAGCAGTTCTTC. Translated: CASSSSAFSYNEQFF.

This clonotype has at least ten counts. V gene TRBV2 combines with J gene TRBJ1-5; D is unclear. The length of the CDR3 is 14 residues. Germline values: CDR1 SNHLY, CDR2 FYNNEI. The V end was cut by 2 bases, the J end by 7 bases, with 12 bases between. CDR3 sequence reads: CASSERRTGQPQHF. The CDR3 DNA reads TGTGCCAGCAGTGAAAGACGGACGGGGCAGCCCCAGCATTTT.

The sample holds many counts of this clonotype. The chain uses TRBV20-1 and TRBJ1-6; no reliable D call. CDR1 and CDR2 (germline): DFQATT, SNEGSKA (reference sequence). Trimming took off 3 bases at V and 8 bases at J, with 14 bases between the two ends. The CDR3 runs to 14 residues. The CDR3 reads CSARGGPEHSPLHF. Written as DNA, the CDR3 is TGCAGTGCTAGGGGAGGCCCGGAACATTCACCCCTCCACTTT.

This clonotype was seen repeatedly, ten times or more. The CDR3 DNA reads TGCAGTGCTGGGGGGACAGGGGGCGTCGAGCAGTACTTC. Its protein is CSAGGTGGVEQYF. This sequence joins TRBV20-1 and TRBJ2-7; 12 nucleotides agree with TRBD1. V lost 5 bases to trimming and J lost 6 bases; unmatched junction nucleotides: 5. Germline V gene data show CDR1 as DFQATT and CDR2 as SNEGSKA (reference sequence). The CDR3 length is 13 residues.

There are a few counts of this clonotype. The rearrangement links TRBV30 to TRBJ1-2; TRBD1 matches at 12 bases. This CDR3 has 17 amino acids. J lost 6 bases, V lost 1 base, and 12 bases had no gene match. Per germline, CDR1 GTSNPN and CDR2 SVGIG (reference sequence). The CDR3 DNA is TGTGCCTGGAGTGCCCGGACCCCCGGGACAGGGGGCCATGGCTACACCTTC. Amino acids: CAWSARTPGTGGHGYTF.

This clonotype has ten or more counts. The chain joins TRBV15 to TRBJ1-5, with D hard to call. Germline V gives CDR1 LNHNV, CDR2 YYDKDF (reference sequence). The CDR3 contains 12 residues. V lost 3 bases and J lost 6, with 6 bases in between. CDR3 DNA sequence: TGTGCCACCAGCAGGGACGTTCAGCCCCAGCATTTT. Amino acids: CATSRDVQPQHF.

The rearrangement uses TRBV3-1 and TRBJ2-7, with a tentative D call TRBD2 (6 bases). The V gene's germline CDR1 is LGHDT and CDR2 YNNKEL (reference sequence). The CDR3 length is 17 residues. With 4 bases removed from V and 2 bases from J, the gap between germline ends came to 21 bases. CDR3: CASSRVPSGLPPYEQYF. In DNA form, the CDR3 reads TGTGCCAGCAGCCGCGTACCTTCGGGACTCCCCCCCTACGAGCAGTACTTC.

This clonotype appeared many times. The chain uses TRBV6-2 or TRBV6-3 and TRBJ1-6; D perhaps matches TRBD1 (5 bases). Germline V gene sequence: CDR1 MNHEY, CDR2 SVGEGT. The CDR3 contains 15 residues. Between the trimmed V and J ends, which lost 0 bases and 9 bases, there was a span of 12 bases. CDR3: CASSYSTQGGSPLHF. CDR3 nucleotide sequence: TGTGCCAGCAGTTACTCGACCCAGGGAGGTTCACCCCTCCACTTT.

This clonotype occurred many times. The rearrangement joins TRBV6-1 to TRBJ2-5; 9 nucleotides line up with TRBD2. CDR1 and CDR2 (germline): MNHNS, SASEGT. J gave up 2 bases and V 5 bases, and 9 bases lay outside the gene matches. CDR3 length: 16 amino acids. CDR3: CASSQSAGGIQETQYF. Here the CDR3 DNA reads TGTGCCAGCAGTCAATCAGCGGGGGGCATACAAGAGACCCAGTACTTC.

The CDR3 loop is CASSHRRENEAFF. DNA of the CDR3: TGTGCCAGCAGCCATCGCAGGGAAAATGAAGCTTTCTTT. V is TRBV6-2 or TRBV6-3 and J is TRBJ1-1, with D tentatively TRBD1 (5 bases). CDR1 is MNHEY, CDR2 SVGEGT, per germline. Trimming pared 6 bases from V and 7 bases from J, leaving 15 bases between. This CDR3 has 13 amino acids.

Concerning this clonotype: A much larger clone differs from this one at a single base, so this may be a read error. The gene calls are TRBV10-3 and TRBJ2-5; TRBD1 matches 10 bases. Germline assignment: CDR1 ENHRY and CDR2 SYGVKD. This CDR3 is 15 amino acids long. V dropped 2 bases and J dropped 5; count of bases not matched to a gene: 5. The CDR3 here is CAISEMGQGYETQYF. The CDR3 bases are TGTGCCATCAGTGAGATGGGACAGGGGTACGAGACCCAGTACTTC.

This clonotype was counted at least ten times. This rearrangement joins TRBV27 to TRBJ1-1, with TRBD1 matching over 7 bases. CDR1 and CDR2 from the germline V gene are MNHEY and SMNVEV (reference sequence). V was pared by 3 bases and J by 8 bases, with 6 bases of the junction left unmatched. The CDR3 loop spans 13 amino acids. In nucleotides, the CDR3 is TGTGCCAGCAGTTTCTCAGGGGGTAAGGAAGCTTTCTTT. Its protein is CASSFSGGKEAFF.

CDR3 sequence (DNA): TGTGCCAGCAGTTATACGAGAACTAGCGTACCGAACACCGGGGAGCTGTTTTTT. Protein product: CASSYTRTSVPNTGELFF. The chain couples TRBV6-2 or TRBV6-3 to TRBJ2-2, with 7 bases fitting TRBD2. Trimming at V came to 3 bases and at J to 0 bases, leaving 10 bases not matched to a gene. The length of the CDR3 is 18 residues. Germline CDR1 reads MNHEY; CDR2 reads SVGEGT.

This clonotype has just a few counts. The CDR3 coding sequence is TGTGCCAGCAGTTTGTCAGAAACCTACGAGCAGTACTTC. Translation: CASSLSETYEQYF. The V gene is TRBV28, the J gene TRBJ2-7; no firm D call. V lost 3 bases and J 2 bases, leaving 8 bases between the germline ends. There are 13 residues in the CDR3. Germline V gene data show CDR1 as MDHEN and CDR2 as SYDVKM.

This clonotype was recorded many times. The rearrangement joins TRBV6-5 to TRBJ1-1, with D hard to call. Per germline, CDR1 MNHEY and CDR2 SVGAGI. CDR3 size: 15 residues. Trimming pared 5 bases from V and 1 base from J, leaving 14 bases between. CDR3 nucleotides: TGTGCCAGCAGTAGACCTGGCGGGTCGAACACTGAAGCTTTCTTT. This codes for CASSRPGGSNTEAFF.

This clonotype was observed many times. One junction end does not reproduce the germline sequence, and a read error may be involved. The chain recombines TRBV12-5 with TRBJ1-1; D not certain. This CDR3 is 12 amino acids long. Germline values: CDR1 LGHNT, CDR2 FRNRAP. In DNA form, the CDR3 reads TGTGCTAGTGGTTTCAGGTATGGGATAGTCCTCTTT. Residues: CASGFRYGIVLF.